The sequence of this T cell receptor beta chain was determined in a study of HIV-infected patients and healthy controls. Antiretroviral therapy had run roughly three months, about 14 weeks, before follow-up blood collection. Whole blood was used without fractionation, so all unsorted peripheral T cells were included. Alpha and beta constant-region primers primed reverse transcription of approximately 500 ng RNA. Alpha and beta chain libraries were made separately by chain-specific third strand synthesis with multiplexing indices. From the 5' RACE reads, TCRdb called clonotypes with MiXCR, one entry per CDR3 protein. The table has about 5,500 distinct CDR3 sequences, about 8.8% seen once. The V gene's germline CDR1 is SGHAT and CDR2 FQNNGV. The CDR3 is made up of 15 amino acids. V lost 0 bases to trimming and J lost 0 bases, with 6 bases between them. This clonotype was seen ten or more times. As yet, its antigen is unknown.

Study-wide results and limits: Healthy control repertoires had roughly threefold more distinct CDR3s than untreated HIV+ repertoires, and higher Shannon diversity.

The receptor was derived from an adult with HIV infection. The chain carries TRBV11-2 and TRBJ2-1; D is unclear. The input for sequencing was blood, taken during antiretroviral therapy. This chain's CDR3 is CASSLEVSSYNEQFF. CDR3 nucleotides: TGTGCCAGCAGCTTAGAGGTGAGCTCCTACAATGAGCAGTTCTTC.